This T cell receptor (beta chain) was sequenced in a study of CD8 T cells in Susac syndrome. Deletions cut 6 bases from V and 0 bases from J, with 12 bases between. The germline V gene encodes CDR1 DFQATT and CDR2 SNEGSKA (reference sequence). The CDR3 spans 14 residues. Random hexamers were used to reverse transcribe an amount of roughly 0.45 to 1 ug RNA. The CDR3 of TCR beta was amplified by immunoSEQ multiplex PCR across 54 Vbeta and 13 Jbeta. TCRdb reanalysed the immunoSEQ multiplex PCR reads using MiXCR and keeps one entry per CDR3 protein. The sample shows some 190,000 distinct CDR3 sequences, more than 90% of them seen only once.

Material: CD4+ T cells from PBMCs. This TCR derives from a human donor with multiple sclerosis. This chain joins TRBV20-1 and TRBJ2-1; D possibly corresponds to TRBD2 (5 bases). The CDR3 bases are TGCAGTGCAATTAGCGCCAGCTCCTACAATGAGCAGTTCTTC. Translated, it gives CSAISASSYNEQFF.